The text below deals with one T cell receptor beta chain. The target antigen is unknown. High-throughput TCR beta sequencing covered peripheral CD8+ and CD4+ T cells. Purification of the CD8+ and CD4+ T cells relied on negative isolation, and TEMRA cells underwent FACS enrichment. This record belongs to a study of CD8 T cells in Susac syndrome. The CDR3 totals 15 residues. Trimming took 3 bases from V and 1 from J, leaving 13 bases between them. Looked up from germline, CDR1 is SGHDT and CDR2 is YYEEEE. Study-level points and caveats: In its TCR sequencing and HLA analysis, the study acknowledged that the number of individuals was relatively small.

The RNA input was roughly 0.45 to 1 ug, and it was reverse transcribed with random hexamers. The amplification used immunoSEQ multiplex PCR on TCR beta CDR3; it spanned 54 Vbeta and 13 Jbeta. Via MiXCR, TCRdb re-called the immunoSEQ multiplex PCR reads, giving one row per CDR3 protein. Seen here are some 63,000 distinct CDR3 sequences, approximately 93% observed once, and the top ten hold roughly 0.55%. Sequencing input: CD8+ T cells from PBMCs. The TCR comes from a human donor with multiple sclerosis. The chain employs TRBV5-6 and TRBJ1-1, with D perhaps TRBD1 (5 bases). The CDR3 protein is CASSSHPGPNTEAFF. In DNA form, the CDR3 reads TGTGCCAGCAGCTCCCATCCGGGGCCGAACACTGAAGCTTTCTTT.